Below, 15 T cell receptor beta chains from the same sample are listed, as sequenced in a study of T cell responses to AZD1222 COVID-19 vaccine. Assay used: immunoSEQ multiplex PCR; TCRdb lists only in-frame clones, some missing. The repertoire holds roughly 180,000 clones, approximately 87% seen once, with 2.5% to 3% in the top ten. The sample here was peripheral blood, taken on day 0 of MenACWY control vaccination. The receptors shown here come from an adult in good health.

This chain uses TRBV15 with TRBJ2-5, with a weak D call TRBD1 (5 bases). CDR1 is LNHNV and CDR2 is YYDKDF in the germline V gene (reference sequence). The CDR3 is 14 residues long. V shed 8 bases and J shed 5 bases, with 18 bases lying between them. The CDR3 reads CATASVGAWETQYF. The CDR3 DNA follows: TGTGCCACCGCTAGTGTTGGGGCTTGGGAGACCCAGTACTTC.

This chain links TRBV5-1 with TRBJ2-7; 7 nucleotides align to TRBD1. This CDR3 contains 14 residues. Germline loops: CDR1 SGHRS, CDR2 YFSETQ. V was clipped by 0 bases and J by 5 bases; unmatched bases: 5. This CDR3 is CASSLAQGYHEQYF. DNA of the CDR3: TGCGCCAGCAGCTTGGCACAGGGGTACCACGAGCAGTACTTC.

This chain connects TRBV7-9 to TRBJ2-7, with TRBD2 as a possible D gene (6 bases). Germline CDR1 is SEHNR and CDR2 is FQNEAQ (reference sequence). The V and J ends lost 5 bases and 3 bases respectively, with 14 bases between them. This CDR3 comprises 14 residues. CDR3 bases: TGTGCCAGCAGCCCCCCCCGGCGGGACTACGAGCAGTACTTC. Its protein product is CASSPPRRDYEQYF.

This chain connects TRBV2 to TRBJ2-7; D possibly corresponds to TRBD1 (6 bases). This CDR3 region has 12 residues. Germline CDR1 and CDR2: SNHLY and FYNNEI. V gave up 6 bases and J gave up 1 base, with 7 bases separating them. DNA of the CDR3: TGTGCCAGCAGACAGGGATCCTACGAGCAGTACTTC. Translation gives CASRQGSYEQYF.

The chain carries TRBV3-1 (or the pseudogene TRBV3-2) and TRBJ1-3; D possibly corresponds to TRBD1 (5 bases). From germline, CDR1 is LGHDT and CDR2 YNNKEL (reference sequence). The CDR3 extends over 14 amino acids. V shed 1 base and J shed 8 bases, with 12 bases lying between them. CDR3 residues: CASSQGSGRYTIYF. Here the CDR3 DNA reads TGTGCCAGCAGCCAAGGGTCAGGGCGGTACACCATATATTTT.

The chain employs TRBV30 and TRBJ2-1, with D possibly being TRBD1 or TRBD2 (5 bases each). Germline V gene sequence: CDR1 GTSNPN, CDR2 SVGIG (reference sequence). V lost 0 bases to trimming and J lost 6 bases, with 18 bases between them. This CDR3 is built from 16 residues. The chain's CDR3 is CAWSVRGAAGSNEQFF. DNA of the CDR3: TGTGCCTGGAGTGTAAGAGGGGCAGCCGGGTCCAATGAGCAGTTCTTC.

The chain couples TRBV2 to TRBJ2-1; D not certain. CDR1 and CDR2 from the germline V gene are SNHLY and FYNNEI. Trimming shortened V by 1 base and J by 11 bases, and 9 bases separated the two germline ends. The CDR3 length is 12 residues. CDR3 in DNA: TGTGCCAGCAGTGAAGTACGCCCCAAGCAGTTCTTC. Protein: CASSEVRPKQFF.

This chain joins TRBV6-5 and TRBJ2-7, with TRBD1 matching 7 bases. The germline CDR1 and CDR2 sequences are MNHEY and SVGAGI. Germline trimming cut 0 bases from V and 1 base from J; bases unmatched to any gene: 6. The CDR3 contains 16 residues. CDR3 protein: CASSYSRQGPSYEQYF. The CDR3 DNA reads as TGTGCCAGCAGTTACTCGAGACAGGGCCCGTCCTACGAGCAGTACTTC.

The V gene is TRBV6-5, the J gene TRBJ1-3; 9 bases fit TRBD1. The ends lost 1 base at V and 7 bases at J; junction bases unmatched: 8. Germline assignment: CDR1 MNHEY and CDR2 SVGAGI. The CDR3 runs 16 residues. The DNA for the CDR3 is TGTGCCAGCAGTTACTTGGGGACAGGGATCGGCAACACCATATATTTT. This codes for CASSYLGTGIGNTIYF.

The rearrangement joins TRBV7-8 to TRBJ1-3; TRBD1 might be the D (5 bases). The germline CDR1 and CDR2 sequences are SGHVS and FQNEAQ. The CDR3 length is 15 residues. With 1 base removed from V and 6 bases from J, the gap between germline ends came to 13 bases. CDR3 sequence (DNA): TGTGCCAGCAGCTTAGGGACCGGGACTTTAAACACCATATATTTT. It encodes CASSLGTGTLNTIYF.

This clone was picked up one time. The gene calls are TRBV28 and TRBJ1-2, with D hard to call. The CDR3 is 16 amino acids. V was cut by 4 bases and J by 2 bases, with 17 bases left in between. CDR1 and CDR2 (germline): MDHEN, SYDVKM. The CDR3 DNA is TGTGCCAGCAGTTCCCCGAGAGACCCAGTCAACTATGGCTACACCTTC. This translates into CASSSPRDPVNYGYTF.

V is TRBV28 and J is TRBJ1-5, with 8 bases aligning to TRBD1. This CDR3 is built from 15 residues. The germline V gene encodes CDR1 MDHEN and CDR2 SYDVKM. The V segment lost 4 bases and the J segment 3 bases; nucleotides outside the gene matches: 5. CDR3: CASSSRTGINQPQHF. Written as DNA, the CDR3 is TGTGCCAGCAGTTCCCGGACAGGGATCAATCAGCCCCAGCATTTT.

V and J are TRBV15 and TRBJ2-7, with D possibly matching TRBD1 (5 bases). Trimming pared 5 bases from V and 0 bases from J, leaving 14 bases between. CDR3 length: 15 amino acids. The germline V gene has CDR1 LNHNV and CDR2 YYDKDF (reference sequence). This chain's CDR3 is CATSGRADSSYEQYF. The CDR3 DNA follows: TGTGCCACCAGCGGCAGGGCCGACAGCTCCTACGAGCAGTACTTC.

The chain combines TRBV6-1 with TRBJ1-2, with D possibly matching TRBD1 (5 bases). The CDR3 sequence is 15 residues long. The V end lost 3 bases, the J end lost 3 bases, and 14 bases lay between the germline ends. In germline, CDR1 is MNHNS, CDR2 SASEGT. The CDR3 is CASSDPGREDYGYTF. DNA of the CDR3: TGTGCCAGCAGTGACCCGGGCAGGGAGGACTATGGCTACACCTTC.

This chain links TRBV27 with TRBJ1-2; the D is unclear. V was shortened by 3 bases and J by 8 bases, with 13 bases between the two germline ends. Germline V gene lookup returns CDR1 MNHEY and CDR2 SMNVEV (reference sequence). This CDR3 is 13 amino acids long. CDR3: CASSLRASYGYTF. CDR3 DNA sequence: TGTGCCAGCAGTTTGAGAGCCTCTTACGGCTACACCTTC.